One sample yielded the 8 T cell receptor beta chains listed below, sequenced in a study of shared clonotypes between healthy human individuals (TCRdb year 2020). Libraries were prepared through the immunoSEQ multiplex PCR assay. The clones in this table, taken by TCRdb from immuneACCESS, are in-frame only. Not every clone is retained; where verified, under half of the shortfall comes from an unresolved V gene, and the cause of the rest is unknown. A total of about 490,000 clones appear in this sample, around 80% of them only once. Approximately 12% of the sample is in the top ten clones. Source material: PBMCs. The receptors stem from a woman in her thirties or forties in good health. Some clones in this sample may be carry-over from other donors' samples.

The genes are TRBV25-1 and TRBJ1-1; 8 nucleotides align to TRBD1. CDR3 length equals 15 residues. Germline CDR1 and CDR2: MGHDK and SYGVNS. Trimming cost V 4 bases and J 6 bases; bases outside gene matches: 10. DNA for the CDR3: TGTGCCAGCAGTGCCATGGACAGGGATGACGCTGAAGCTTTCTTT. It specifies CASSAMDRDDAEAFF.

This clone was found a few times. The V call is TRBV13, the J call TRBJ2-1; 7 bases fit TRBD2. V lost 2 bases and J lost 8; bases outside the gene matches: 15. The CDR3 extends over 17 amino acids. CDR1 is PRHDT and CDR2 is FYEKMQ in the germline V gene (reference sequence). The CDR3, as DNA: TGTGCCAGCAGCTTATCCCGGGGCGGCGGGAGTCTCGATGAGCAGTTCTTC. The encoded protein is CASSLSRGGGSLDEQFF.

This chain connects TRBV11-3 to TRBJ2-1, with 13 bases aligning to TRBD2. V trimming: 5 bases; J trimming: 0 bases; junction bases outside the gene matches: 7. The CDR3 has 18 amino acids. Germline V gives CDR1 SGHNT, CDR2 YENEEA. The CDR3 sequence is CASSKGTSGDSSYNEQFF. CDR3 coding DNA: TGTGCCAGCAGCAAGGGGACTAGCGGGGACAGCTCCTACAATGAGCAGTTCTTC.

J is TRBJ2-3 and V is TRBV7-9; D not resolved. This CDR3 is 14 amino acids long. The V end lost 6 bases, the J end lost 2 bases, and 12 bases lay between the germline ends. Germline CDR1 reads SEHNR; CDR2 reads FQNEAQ (reference sequence). CDR3 residues: CASRPRTSTDTQYF. CDR3 nucleotides: TGTGCCAGCAGACCTCGGACCTCCACAGATACGCAGTATTTT.

This rearrangement joins TRBV19 to TRBJ1-1; D gene unclear. This CDR3 spans 17 amino acids. Trimming removed 1 base at V and 0 bases at J, with 15 bases between. CDR1 and CDR2 (germline): LNHDA, SQIVND (reference sequence). In nucleotides, the CDR3 is TGTGCCAGTAGTATAGCCCTTTCGGCATCCATGAACACTGAAGCTTTCTTT. Translating it yields CASSIALSASMNTEAFF.

The CDR3 reads CASSSEGPYEQYF. The DNA of the CDR3 is TGTGCCAGCAGCTCTGAAGGACCCTACGAGCAGTACTTC. This chain links TRBV9 with TRBJ2-7, with D hard to call. This CDR3 contains 13 residues. Between the trimmed V and J ends, which lost 4 bases and 2 bases, there was a span of 10 bases. Germline assignment: CDR1 SGDLS and CDR2 YYNGEE.

This clone has only a few counts. The rearrangement joins TRBV4-3 to TRBJ2-3; D call uncertain. The CDR3 loop spans 14 amino acids. Germline values: CDR1 LGHNA, CDR2 YSLEER. The V gene lost 0 bases and the J gene lost 0 bases, with 4 bases spanning the gap. The CDR3 bases are TGCGCCAGCAGCCAAGATTACAGCACAGATACGCAGTATTTT. This gives the protein CASSQDYSTDTQYF.

This chain links TRBV2 with TRBJ2-3, with D perhaps TRBD2 (6 bases). V was cut by 8 bases and J by 11 bases, with 23 bases left in between. The CDR3 extends over 14 amino acids. Germline values: CDR1 SNHLY, CDR2 FYNNEI. CDR3: CASQAGHPTRGQYF. The CDR3 DNA follows: TGTGCCAGCCAGGCGGGGCACCCAACGAGGGGGCAGTATTTT.